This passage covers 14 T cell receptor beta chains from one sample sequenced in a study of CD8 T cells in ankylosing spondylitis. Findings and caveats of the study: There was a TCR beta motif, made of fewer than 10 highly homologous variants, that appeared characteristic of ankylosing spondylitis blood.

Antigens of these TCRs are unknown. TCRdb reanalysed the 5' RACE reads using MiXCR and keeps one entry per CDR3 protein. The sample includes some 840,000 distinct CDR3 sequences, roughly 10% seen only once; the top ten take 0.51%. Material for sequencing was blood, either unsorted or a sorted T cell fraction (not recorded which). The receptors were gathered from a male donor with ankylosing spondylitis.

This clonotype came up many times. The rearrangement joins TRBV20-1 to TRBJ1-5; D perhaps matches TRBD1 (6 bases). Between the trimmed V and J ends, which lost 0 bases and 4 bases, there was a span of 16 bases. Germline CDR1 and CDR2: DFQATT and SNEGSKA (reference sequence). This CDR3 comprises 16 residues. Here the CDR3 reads CSARDPSKGGNQPQHF. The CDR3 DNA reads TGCAGTGCTAGAGATCCATCCAAAGGGGGAAATCAGCCCCAGCATTTT.

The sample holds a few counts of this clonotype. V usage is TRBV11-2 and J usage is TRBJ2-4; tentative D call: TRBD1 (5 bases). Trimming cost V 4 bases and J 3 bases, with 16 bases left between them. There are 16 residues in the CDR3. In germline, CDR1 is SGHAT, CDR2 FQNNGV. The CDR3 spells CASSSHRWGVKNIQYF. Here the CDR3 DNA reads TGTGCCAGCAGCTCTCACCGCTGGGGCGTCAAAAACATTCAGTACTTC. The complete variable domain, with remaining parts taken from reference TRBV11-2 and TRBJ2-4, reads EAGVAQSPRYKIIEKRQSVAFWCNPISGHATLYWYQQILGQGPKLLIQFQNNGVVDDSQLPKDRFSAERLKGVDSTLKIQPAKLEDSAVYLCASSSHRWGVKNIQYFGAGTRLSVL.

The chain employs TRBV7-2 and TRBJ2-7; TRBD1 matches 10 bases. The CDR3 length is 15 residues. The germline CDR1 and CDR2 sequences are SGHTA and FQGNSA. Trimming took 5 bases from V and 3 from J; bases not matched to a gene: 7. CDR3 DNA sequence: TGTGCCAGCAGCCCGGCCCGGGACAGGGGCTACGAGCAGTACTTC. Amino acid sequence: CASSPARDRGYEQYF.

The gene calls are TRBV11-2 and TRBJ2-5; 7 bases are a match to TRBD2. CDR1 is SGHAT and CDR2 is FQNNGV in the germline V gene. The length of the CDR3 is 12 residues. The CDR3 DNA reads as TGTGCGGATAGCGGGCACCAAGAGACCCAGTACTTC. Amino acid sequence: CADSGHQETQYF. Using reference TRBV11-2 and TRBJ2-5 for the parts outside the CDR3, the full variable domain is EAGVAQSPRYKIIEKRQSVAFWCNPISGHATLYWYQQILGQGPKLLIQFQNNGVVDDSQLPKDRFSAERLKGVDSTLKIQPAKLEDSAVYLCADSGHQETQYFGPGTRLLVL.

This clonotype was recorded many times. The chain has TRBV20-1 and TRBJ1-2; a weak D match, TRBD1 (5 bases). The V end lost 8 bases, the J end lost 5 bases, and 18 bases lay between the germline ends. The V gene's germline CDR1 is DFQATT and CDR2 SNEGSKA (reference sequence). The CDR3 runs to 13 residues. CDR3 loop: CSSGPALRYGYTF. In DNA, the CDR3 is TGCAGTTCGGGACCCGCTTTACGTTATGGCTACACCTTC.

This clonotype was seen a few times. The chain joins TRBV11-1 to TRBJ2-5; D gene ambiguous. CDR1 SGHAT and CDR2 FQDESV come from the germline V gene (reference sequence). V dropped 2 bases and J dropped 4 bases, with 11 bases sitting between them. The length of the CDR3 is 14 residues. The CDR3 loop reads CASSLQALGETQYF. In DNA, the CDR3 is TGTGCCAGCAGCTTACAGGCATTAGGAGAGACCCAGTACTTC.

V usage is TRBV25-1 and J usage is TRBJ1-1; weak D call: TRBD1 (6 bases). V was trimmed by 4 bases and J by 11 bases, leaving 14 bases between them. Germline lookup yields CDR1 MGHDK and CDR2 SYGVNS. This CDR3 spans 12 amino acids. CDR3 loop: CASSAPTGKAFF. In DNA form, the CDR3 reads TGTGCCAGCAGTGCCCCGACAGGCAAGGCTTTCTTT.

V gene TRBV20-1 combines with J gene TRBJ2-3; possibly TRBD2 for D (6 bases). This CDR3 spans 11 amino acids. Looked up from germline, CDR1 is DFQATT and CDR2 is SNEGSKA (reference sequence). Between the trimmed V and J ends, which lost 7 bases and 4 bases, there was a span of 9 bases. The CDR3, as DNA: TGCAGTGACGGGAGATCAGATACGCAGTATTTT. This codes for CSDGRSDTQYF.

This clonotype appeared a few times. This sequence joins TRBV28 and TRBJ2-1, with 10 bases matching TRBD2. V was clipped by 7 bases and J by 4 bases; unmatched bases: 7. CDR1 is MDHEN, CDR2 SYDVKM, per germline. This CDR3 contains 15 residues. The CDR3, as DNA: TGTGCCAGCATAGCGGGAGGAACCGCGTACAATGAGCAGTTCTTC. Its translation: CASIAGGTAYNEQFF. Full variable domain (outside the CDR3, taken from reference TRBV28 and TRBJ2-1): DVKVTQSSRYLVKRTGEKVFLECVQDMDHENMFWYRQDPGLGLRLIYFSYDVKMKEKGDIPEGYSVSREKKERFSLILESASTNQTSMYLCASIAGGTAYNEQFFGPGTRLTVL.

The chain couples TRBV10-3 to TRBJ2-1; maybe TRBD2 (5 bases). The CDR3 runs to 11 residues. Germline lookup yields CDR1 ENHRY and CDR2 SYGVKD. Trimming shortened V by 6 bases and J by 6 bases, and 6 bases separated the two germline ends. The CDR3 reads CAIRRVNEQFF. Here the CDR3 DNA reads TGTGCCATCAGGAGGGTCAATGAGCAGTTCTTC.

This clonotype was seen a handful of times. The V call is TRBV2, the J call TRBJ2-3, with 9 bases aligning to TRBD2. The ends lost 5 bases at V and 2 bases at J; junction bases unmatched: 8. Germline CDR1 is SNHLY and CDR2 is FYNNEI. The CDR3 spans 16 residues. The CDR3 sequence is CASSSPSGAITDTQYF. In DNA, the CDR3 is TGTGCCAGCAGTTCGCCTAGCGGGGCTATCACAGATACGCAGTATTTT.

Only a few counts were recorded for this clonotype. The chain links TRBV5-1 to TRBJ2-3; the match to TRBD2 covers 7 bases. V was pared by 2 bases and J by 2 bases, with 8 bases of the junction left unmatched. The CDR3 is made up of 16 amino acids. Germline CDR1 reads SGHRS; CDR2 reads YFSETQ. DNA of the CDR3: TGCGCCAGCAGCTTAGGGGACTACAAGATCACAGATACGCAGTATTTT. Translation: CASSLGDYKITDTQYF.

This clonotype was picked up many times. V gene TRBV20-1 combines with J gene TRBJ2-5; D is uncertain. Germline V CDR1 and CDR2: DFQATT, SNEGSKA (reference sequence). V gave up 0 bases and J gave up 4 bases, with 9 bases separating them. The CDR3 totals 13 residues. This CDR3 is CSARDLWGETQYF. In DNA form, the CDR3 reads TGCAGTGCTAGAGATCTATGGGGAGAGACCCAGTACTTC.

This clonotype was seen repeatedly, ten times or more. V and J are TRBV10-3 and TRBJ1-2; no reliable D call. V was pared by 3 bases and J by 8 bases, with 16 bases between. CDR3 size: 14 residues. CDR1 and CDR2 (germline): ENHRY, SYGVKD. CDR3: CAISDPRHGSGYTF. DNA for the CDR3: TGTGCCATCAGTGACCCGAGGCATGGGAGCGGCTACACCTTC.